This T cell receptor beta chain was captured by sequencing in a study of identical twins. This clonotype was seen ten or more times. The ends lost 2 bases at V and 7 bases at J; junction bases unmatched: 2. CDR1 MNHEY and CDR2 SVGAGI come from the germline V gene. The CDR3 covers 14 residues. One entry per CDR3 protein, called by TCRdb with MiXCR from the 5' RACE reads. The profile shows 500,000 to 550,000 distinct CDR3 sequences, 22% of them singletons. Separately, the same data were catalogued under a study of T cells expressing NK-cell markers.

The sequence came from a woman aged 18-29 years in good health. The material sequenced was CD4+ T cells sorted from blood. The V gene is TRBV6-5, the J gene TRBJ1-6; the match to TRBD1 covers 7 bases. CDR3 coding DNA: TGTGCCAGCAGTTACAGGGGGCGGAATTCACCCCTCCACTTT. Translation: CASSYRGRNSPLHF.